One sample yielded the 11 T cell receptor beta chains listed below, sequenced in a study of cytomegalovirus exposure and HLA in healthy donors. Sequencing used immunoSEQ multiplex PCR; TCRdb keeps in-frame clones, though not all of them. The sample includes approximately 190,000 clones, 80% to 90% seen only once; the top ten take roughly 12%. Source material: PBMCs. The receptors were gathered from a woman in her 30s in good health and CMV-seropositive.

V is TRBV5-4 and J is TRBJ2-7; D is possibly TRBD2 (5 bases). CDR3 length equals 18 residues. Trimming took off 0 bases at V and 0 bases at J, with 19 bases between the two ends. The germline V gene encodes CDR1 SGHNT and CDR2 YYREEE (reference sequence). CDR3 sequence: CASSLGQVGLLSSYEQYF. The DNA of the CDR3 is TGTGCCAGCAGCTTGGGCCAGGTCGGACTCCTGAGCTCCTACGAGCAGTACTTC.

This chain links TRBV5-1 with TRBJ2-7; possibly TRBD1 for D (5 bases). V was cut by 2 bases and J by 6 bases, with 18 bases left in between. There are 15 residues in the CDR3. From germline, CDR1 is SGHRS and CDR2 YFSETQ. The CDR3 region is CASSLTGRPDGEQYF. The DNA of the CDR3 is TGCGCCAGCAGCTTAACAGGACGACCCGACGGCGAGCAGTACTTC. The full variable domain, rest sourced from reference TRBV5-1 and TRBJ2-7, is KAGVTQTPRYLIKTRGQQVTLSCSPISGHRSVSWYQQTPGQGLQFLFEYFSETQRNKGNFPGRFSGRQFSNSRSEMNVSTLELGDSALYLCASSLTGRPDGEQYFGPGTRLTVT.

The chain carries TRBV6-5 and TRBJ2-7, with no clear D. Looked up from germline, CDR1 is MNHEY and CDR2 is SVGAGI. V was clipped by 6 bases and J by 6 bases, with 21 bases between them. This CDR3 contains 15 residues. CDR3 region: CASRLARVKISEQYF. CDR3 coding DNA: TGTGCCAGCAGATTGGCTCGTGTGAAGATCTCCGAGCAGTACTTC.

The chain uses TRBV28 and TRBJ2-5; tentatively, D is TRBD2 (6 bases). CDR1 MDHEN and CDR2 SYDVKM come from the germline V gene. V was clipped by 1 base and J by 1 base, with 10 bases between them. The CDR3 sequence is 15 residues long. CDR3 sequence reads: CASSLSGGAQETQYF. The CDR3 DNA follows: TGTGCCAGCAGTTTATCCGGGGGAGCCCAAGAGACCCAGTACTTC.

This sequence joins TRBV27 and TRBJ2-7; 12 bases map to TRBD1. The germline CDR1 and CDR2 sequences are MNHEY and SMNVEV (reference sequence). V trimming: 2 bases; J trimming: 4 bases; junction bases outside the gene matches: 3. The length of the CDR3 is 15 residues. CDR3 in amino acids: CASSLLGQGAYEQYF. The CDR3 nucleotides are TGTGCCAGCAGTTTACTGGGACAGGGGGCGTACGAGCAGTACTTC.

The rearrangement links TRBV15 to TRBJ1-2, with D unclear. Looked up from germline, CDR1 is LNHNV and CDR2 is YYDKDF (reference sequence). The V end lost 1 base, the J end lost 0 bases, and 3 bases lay between the germline ends. The CDR3 has 13 residues. CDR3 loop: CATSRAANYGYTF. In DNA, the CDR3 is TGTGCCACCAGCAGAGCAGCTAACTATGGCTACACCTTC.

The V gene is TRBV6-1, the J gene TRBJ2-7; no clear D. There are 13 residues in the CDR3. Germline lookup yields CDR1 MNHNS and CDR2 SASEGT. Trimming left V 5 bases short and J 4 bases short, with 12 bases between. The CDR3 coding sequence is TGTGCCAGCAGTCTGGGCCTAAATTACGAGCAGTACTTC. Translation gives CASSLGLNYEQYF.

CDR3 DNA: TGTGCCAGCAGCAAAGGTCACAGGGGGCTGAGCGGCTACACCTTC. This gives the protein CASSKGHRGLSGYTF. The V gene is TRBV21-1, the J gene TRBJ1-2; the table's D gene call, TRBD1, was not cross checked with the DNA. TRBV21-1 is a recognized pseudogene. This CDR3 spans 15 amino acids.

CDR3 sequence: CASSPDRDSNQPQHF. CDR3 DNA sequence: TGTGCCAGCAGCCCCGACAGAGATAGCAATCAGCCCCAGCATTTT. The gene calls are TRBV7-6 and TRBJ1-5, with D maybe TRBD1 (5 bases). The CDR3 runs to 15 residues. CDR1 SGHVS and CDR2 FNYEAQ come from the germline V gene. Between the trimmed V and J ends, which lost 5 bases and 0 bases, there was a span of 11 bases.

The chain recombines TRBV19 with TRBJ1-5; D perhaps matches TRBD1 (5 bases). Between the trimmed V and J ends, which lost 5 bases and 9 bases, there was a span of 20 bases. This CDR3 comprises 15 residues. Per the germline V gene, CDR1 is LNHDA and CDR2 is SQIVND (reference sequence). CDR3 protein: CASSFSPGVSSPQHF. The CDR3, as DNA: TGTGCCAGTAGTTTCTCCCCGGGGGTTTCATCGCCCCAGCATTTT.

The rearrangement uses TRBV6-1 and TRBJ2-7; possibly TRBD1 for D (6 bases). CDR1 and CDR2 from the germline V gene are MNHNS and SASEGT. Trimming took 6 bases from V and 1 from J, leaving 10 bases between them. The CDR3 has 13 amino acids. CDR3 amino acids: CASSGTPSYEQYF. The CDR3 DNA reads TGTGCCAGCAGCGGGACACCTTCCTACGAGCAGTACTTC.